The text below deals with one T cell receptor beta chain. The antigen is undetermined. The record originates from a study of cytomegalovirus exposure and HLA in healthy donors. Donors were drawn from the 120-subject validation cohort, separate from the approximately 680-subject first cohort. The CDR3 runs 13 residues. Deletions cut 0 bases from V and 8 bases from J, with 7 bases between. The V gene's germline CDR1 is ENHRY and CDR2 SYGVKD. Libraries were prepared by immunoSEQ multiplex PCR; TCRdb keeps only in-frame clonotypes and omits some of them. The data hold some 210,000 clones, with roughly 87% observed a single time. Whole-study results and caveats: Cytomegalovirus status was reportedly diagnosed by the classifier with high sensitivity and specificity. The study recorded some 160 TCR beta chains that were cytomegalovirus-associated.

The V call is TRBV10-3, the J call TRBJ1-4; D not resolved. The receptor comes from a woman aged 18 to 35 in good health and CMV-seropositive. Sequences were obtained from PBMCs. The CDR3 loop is CAISESGEEKLFF. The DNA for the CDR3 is TGTGCCATCAGTGAGTCTGGGGAGGAAAAACTGTTTTTT.